This TCR beta chain was profiled in a study of response to subunit inactivated influenza vaccine. Overall study findings and caveats: New T cells are recruited in small numbers by each seasonal influenza vaccination, according to the authors' suggestion.

TCRdb re-called the RT-PCR reads through MiXCR, storing one row per CDR3 protein. The profile shows hundreds of thousands of distinct CDR3 sequences, approximately 7.6% of them singletons. The CDR3 covers 13 residues. V was cut by 2 bases and J by 5 bases, with 9 bases left in between. CDR1 is DFQATT, CDR2 SNEGSKA, per germline (reference sequence). This clonotype was observed at least ten times. What it recognizes is unknown. The chain employs TRBV20-1 and TRBJ2-2; D not certain. The specimen was PBMCs from blood, collected less than 30 months after vaccination. The clonotype comes from a man in his fifties or sixties who received an inactivated influenza vaccine. CDR3: CSARNILTGELFF. DNA for the CDR3: TGCAGTGCTAGAAATATTTTAACCGGGGAGCTGTTTTTT.